This TCR beta chain was identified during a study of blood T cells in healthy people across ages. Using a J-beta primer mix together with a sample-barcoded 5' primer, a second PCR was run for roughly 7 to 12 cycles. TCRdb re-called the 5' RACE reads through MiXCR, storing one row per CDR3 protein. The sample shows some 900,000 distinct CDR3 sequences, about 48% of them seen only once. This CDR3 has 16 amino acids. From germline, CDR1 is LGHNA and CDR2 YNFKEQ. Study observations and caveats: Researchers said unsorted PBMCs prevented a conclusive naive versus antigen-experienced comparison.

Isolation per sample recovered at least 6 million PBMCs. A word on this clonotype: What it binds is unknown. An end of the junction differs from the germline gene, which may be a read error.

Sequenced input: blood. The source is a man aged 25-45 years in good health. The rearrangement uses TRBV4-2 and TRBJ2-3; TRBD2 agrees at 10 bases. The DNA for the CDR3 is TGTGTCAGCAGCCAAGAGAGAGCGGGGGGGCTTGATACGCAGTATTTT. Its translation: CVSSQERAGGLDTQYF.